Below are 18 T cell receptor beta chains sequenced from a single sample in a study of tumor-infiltrating lymphocytes in oesophageal squamous cell carcinoma (TCRdb year 2016). Libraries were constructed by PCR. The sequencer listed for this sample is Illumina HiSeq 2000. TCRdb took the public reads, trimmed them with fastp at Q25, ran MiXCR for clone calling and kept in-frame beta chains. Entries are consolidated by CDR3 protein sequence, retaining the most common genes and DNA. This sample gives 20,000 or so distinct CDR3 sequences in total; roughly 41% of them show up just once. The ten largest clones add up to roughly 36% of the sample. Sample: esophageal tumor tissue. All receptors come from a male donor with esophageal squamous cell carcinoma.

This clonotype showed up many times. The CDR3 spells CASGRTGAQPQHF. CDR3 in DNA: TGTGCCAGCGGTAGGACAGGGGCACAGCCCCAGCATTTT. This rearrangement joins TRBV9 to TRBJ1-5, with 9 bases aligning to TRBD1. The germline CDR1 and CDR2 sequences are SGDLS and YYNGEE. The CDR3 is 13 residues long. V dropped 7 bases and J dropped 7; count of bases not matched to a gene: 6.

The chain combines TRBV7-2 with TRBJ2-6; D call uncertain. The germline V gene has CDR1 SGHTA and CDR2 FQGNSA. V dropped 3 bases and J dropped 0 bases, with 12 bases sitting between them. The CDR3 contains 17 residues. The CDR3 sequence is CASSFYGRYSGANVLTF. CDR3 DNA: TGTGCCAGCAGCTTTTATGGCCGGTACTCTGGGGCCAACGTCCTGACTTTC.

This clonotype was counted only a few times. The rearrangement links TRBV6-6 to TRBJ2-1, with D tentatively TRBD1 or TRBD2 (5 bases each). With the DNA end fitting TRBJ2-7 better, the J assignment may be wrong. Per germline, CDR1 MNHNY and CDR2 SVGAGI (reference sequence). CDR3 length equals 15 residues. For the CDR3, the DNA is TGTGCCAGCAGCTTACTTTCCGGGACGCACTACGAGCAGTACTTC. Protein sequence: CASSLLSGTHYEQYF.

This clonotype was counted many times. This chain links TRBV4-1 with TRBJ2-3; D unclear. Germline V lookup: CDR1 MGHRA, CDR2 YSYEKL. Deletions cut 2 bases from V and 10 bases from J, with 7 bases between. This CDR3 is 11 amino acids long. The CDR3 reads CASSQKNAQYF. The CDR3, as DNA: TGCGCCAGCAGCCAAAAGAACGCGCAGTATTTT.

The chain uses TRBV4-1 and TRBJ1-2, with 9 bases identical to TRBD1. CDR3 length: 16 residues. The germline CDR1 and CDR2 sequences are MGHRA and YSYEKL. The ends lost 1 base at V and 2 bases at J; junction bases unmatched: 5. The CDR3 is CASSQGGTGSNYGYTF. As DNA, the CDR3 is TGCGCCAGCAGCCAAGGGGGGACAGGGTCAAACTATGGCTACACCTTC.

At least ten counts were recorded for this clonotype. This rearrangement joins TRBV2 to TRBJ2-7; D may be TRBD1 (6 bases). Judging by the DNA end, TRBJ2-1 fits better; the J call may be wrong. CDR1 is SNHLY, CDR2 FYNNEI, per germline. CDR3 length: 15 residues. As DNA, the CDR3 is TGTGCCAGCAGGGGCACTAGACAGGCCTACAATGAGCAGTTCTTC. It is translated as CASRGTRQAYNEQFF.

The J gene is TRBJ1-5, the V gene TRBV5-1; no firm D call. This CDR3 is built from 13 residues. CDR1 SGHRS and CDR2 YFSETQ come from the germline V gene. Trimming left V 0 bases short and J 5 bases short, with 6 bases between. The CDR3 reads CASSLADDQPQHF. CDR3 nucleotides: TGCGCCAGCAGCTTGGCCGATGATCAGCCCCAGCATTTT.

This chain uses TRBV7-1 with TRBJ2-3; D might be TRBD2 (5 bases). The J call may be mistaken, given a closer DNA end match to TRBJ2-7. TRBV7-1 is an ORF, with its function uncertain. There are 19 residues in the CDR3. CDR3 amino acids: CASSSNPYLPQRHMGEQYF. CDR3 nucleotide sequence: TGTGCCAGCAGCTCAAACCCTTATCTCCCCCAGCGGCATATGGGCGAGCAGTACTTC.

V usage is TRBV6-2 or TRBV6-3 and J usage is TRBJ2-1, with 12 nucleotides matching TRBD2. Trimming at V came to 7 bases and at J to 1 base, leaving 11 bases not matched to a gene. The CDR3 covers 18 residues. Germline CDR1 is MNHEY and CDR2 is SVGEGT. The CDR3 loop reads CASNIGLAGGISYNEQFF. DNA for the CDR3: TGTGCCAGCAATATCGGGCTAGCGGGGGGGATATCCTACAATGAGCAGTTCTTC.

This clonotype ranks as medium-sized (0.01 to 0.1%). This sequence joins TRBV6-1 and TRBJ1-5, with unresolved D. Between the trimmed V and J ends, which lost 9 bases and 4 bases, there was a span of 13 bases. The CDR3 is made up of 13 amino acids. CDR1 and CDR2 from the germline V gene are MNHNS and SASEGT. CDR3 coding DNA: TGTGCCAGTCGGGGTAAGGTAAATCAGCCCCAGCATTTT. It specifies CASRGKVNQPQHF.

This clonotype was found many times. The chain has TRBV2 and TRBJ2-3; perhaps TRBD2 as D (6 bases). V was trimmed by 6 bases and J by 0 bases, leaving 13 bases between them. Germline values: CDR1 SNHLY, CDR2 FYNNEI. CDR3 length equals 15 residues. CDR3 amino acids: CASREGWGSTDTQYF. In DNA form, the CDR3 reads TGTGCCAGCAGGGAGGGGTGGGGAAGCACAGATACGCAGTATTTT.

This clonotype came up a few times. The chain has TRBV18 and TRBJ1-2, with D possibly matching TRBD1 (6 bases). With 3 bases removed from V and 7 bases from J, the gap between germline ends came to 21 bases. CDR1 and CDR2 (germline): KGHSH, LQKENI. The CDR3 consists of 16 residues. The CDR3 DNA reads TGTGCCAGCTCACCCGATCGCGAGGGGACACGGGGTGGCTACACCTTC. This gives the protein CASSPDREGTRGGYTF.

V gene TRBV12-3 or TRBV12-4 combines with J gene TRBJ2-7, with TRBD1 matching over 12 bases. V trimming: 2 bases; J trimming: 5 bases; junction bases outside the gene matches: 4. The CDR3 has 15 amino acids. The CDR3 coding sequence is TGTGCCAGCAGTTTAATGGGACAGGGGGCTCACGAGCAGTACTTC. The encoded protein is CASSLMGQGAHEQYF.

This clonotype was recorded many times. This chain joins TRBV7-9 and TRBJ2-3; 10 positions match TRBD2. J gave up 6 bases and V 4 bases, and 7 bases lay outside the gene matches. The CDR3 is 15 amino acids. Germline lookup yields CDR1 SEHNR and CDR2 FQNEAQ (reference sequence). In DNA form, the CDR3 reads TGTGCCAGCAGCTCCTTAGCGGGGGGCGAGGATACGCAGTATTTT. Its protein is CASSSLAGGEDTQYF.

This rearrangement joins TRBV12-3 or TRBV12-4 to TRBJ2-6; D call uncertain. This CDR3 comprises 13 residues. V lost 4 bases and J 4 bases, leaving 5 bases between the germline ends. In DNA form, the CDR3 reads TGTGCCAGCAGTTCGTTGGGGGCCAACGTCCTGACTTTC. Translated, it gives CASSSLGANVLTF.

The chain joins TRBV5-3 to TRBJ2-4; D call uncertain. TRBV5-3 is given ORF status, its function remaining uncertain. CDR3 size: 14 residues. V shed 8 bases and J shed 13 bases, with 25 bases lying between them. CDR3 amino acids: CASSVKGFPTKQYF. The CDR3 DNA follows: TGTGCCAGCAGCGTTAAAGGTTTTCCTACGAAGCAGTACTTC.

A few counts support this clonotype. The V and J genes are TRBV2 and TRBJ1-6; tentative D call: TRBD1 (5 bases). CDR1 and CDR2 from the germline V gene are SNHLY and FYNNEI. V lost 6 bases, J lost 6 bases, and 9 bases lay in between. The CDR3 totals 13 residues. CDR3 sequence (DNA): TGTGCCAGCAGCGGGACCACTAATTCACCCCTCCACTTT. This translates into CASSGTTNSPLHF.

The chain uses TRBV7-3 and TRBJ2-5; the D call may be TRBD1 or TRBD2 (6 bases each). The germline gives CDR1 SGHTA, CDR2 FQGTGA. The CDR3 contains 14 residues. V was shortened by 1 base and J by 4 bases, with 10 bases between the two germline ends. CDR3 nucleotides: TGTGCCAGCAGCTTAATTGGGGGGCGAGAGACCCAGTACTTC. This encodes CASSLIGGRETQYF. The full variable domain, in which reference TRBV7-3 and TRBJ2-5 provide the parts outside the CDR3, is GAGVSQTPSNKVTEKGKYVELRCDPISGHTALYWYRQSLGQGPEFLIYFQGTGAADDSGLPNDRFFAVRPEGSVSTLKIQRTERGDSAVYLCASSLIGGRETQYFGPGTRLLVL.